Listed below are T cell receptor beta chains from one sample, sequenced in a study of long-term antiretroviral therapy in people with HIV. The method was immunoSEQ multiplex PCR; TCRdb's version includes in-frame clones alone and lacks a portion of them. The repertoire holds 20,000 to 30,000 clones, with around 86% as singletons. This specimen consisted of unsorted PBMCs, obtained 1.9 years after starting antiretroviral therapy. The receptors were gathered from a woman between 25 and 40 years old with HIV. The CDR3 runs from the conserved cysteine through the conserved F or W. D genes are given only for firm matches. Size values are once, few and many counts, or a class for expanded clones, and some rows have none.

j_call,clone_size,v_call,d_call,cdr3_aa,cdr3_nt
TRBJ2-1,once,TRBV7-9,NA,CASSQNLASVDEQFF,TGTGCCAGCAGCCAGAATCTAGCGAGCGTCGATGAGCAGTTCTTC
TRBJ1-3,NA,TRBV6-6,NA,CASSALPGRGNTIYF,TGTGCCAGCAGTGCCCTTCCGGGTCGGGGAAACACCATATATTTT
TRBJ2-5,NA,TRBV30,NA,CAWSEGQETQYF,TGTGCCTGGAGCGAAGGCCAAGAGACCCAGTACTTC
TRBJ2-3,NA,TRBV5-1,TRBD1,CASSLEDRHGADTQYF,TGCGCCAGCAGCTTGGAGGACAGGCATGGCGCAGATACGCAGTATTTT
TRBJ2-7,NA,TRBV30,NA,CAWSGDLGGLYEQYF,TGTGCCTGGAGTGGGGATCTTGGAGGACTCTACGAGCAGTACTTC
TRBJ1-1,NA,TRBV12-5,NA,CASGIGGFTEAFF,TGTGCTAGTGGTATCGGAGGGTTCACTGAAGCTTTCTTT
TRBJ2-1,NA,TRBV7-3,TRBD2,CASSLMSLAGRNEQFF,TGTGCCAGCAGCTTAATGTCACTAGCGGGGCGGAATGAGCAGTTCTTC
TRBJ2-3,NA,TRBV7-8,NA,CASSQSSLSQYF,TGTGCCAGCAGTCAATCCTCTTTATCGCAGTATTTT
TRBJ1-1,NA,TRBV6-5,NA,CASSYSSPNTEAFF,TGTGCCAGCAGTTACTCGTCACCGAACACTGAAGCTTTCTTT
TRBJ2-7,NA,TRBV5-4,NA,CASSLYGGRPGEQYF,TGTGCCAGCAGCTTGTACGGGGGTCGGCCGGGCGAGCAGTACTTC
TRBJ2-4,NA,TRBV11-2,TRBD1,CASSLRGPNIQYF,TGTGCCAGCAGCTTAAGGGGGCCGAACATTCAGTACTTC
TRBJ1-2,NA,TRBV6-5,NA,CASSDSTLGGYTF,TGTGCCAGCAGTGACAGTACACTCGGCGGCTACACCTTC
TRBJ1-2,once,TRBV6-5,NA,CASRTTTGASNGYTF,TGTGCCAGCAGAACAACTACGGGGGCATCGAATGGCTACACCTTC
TRBJ2-5,NA,TRBV21-1,NA,CASSSPGGGKETQYF,TGTGCCAGCAGCAGTCCAGGAGGAGGTAAAGAGACCCAGTACTTC
TRBJ1-2,NA,TRBV27,TRBD1,CASSLFGQGLLNYGYTF,TGTGCCAGCAGTTTATTTGGACAGGGACTTCTTAACTATGGCTACACCTTC
TRBJ1-6,NA,TRBV6-1,TRBD1,CASSVGTGRKEPLHF,TGTGCCAGCAGTGTGGGGACAGGGCGGAAGGAACCCCTCCACTTT
TRBJ2-5,NA,TRBV11-2,NA,CASSLEGRGLRQETQYF,TGTGCCAGCAGCTTAGAAGGGCGGGGTTTACGCCAAGAGACCCAGTACTTC
TRBJ2-1,once,TRBV29-1,NA,CSVERGLDLGFF,TGCAGCGTTGAACGGGGCCTAGATTTGGGGTTCTTC
TRBJ2-7,NA,TRBV5-1,TRBD2,CASSLGTSGGRSSSYEQYF,TGCGCCAGCAGCTTGGGGACTAGCGGGGGCCGATCCAGCTCCTACGAGCAGTACTTC
TRBJ1-4,NA,TRBV5-6,NA,CASSVREKLFF,TGTGCCAGCAGCGTCAGGGAAAAACTGTTTTTT